This TCR beta chain was captured in a study of blood T cell repertoires in COVID-19. Clones were sequenced by immunoSEQ multiplex PCR, and TCRdb holds only the in-frame ones, with some missing. The table shows hundreds of thousands of clones, with roughly 82% occurring only once. V shed 7 bases and J shed 4 bases, with 8 bases lying between them. The CDR3 sequence is 12 residues long. Germline V lookup: CDR1 MDHEN, CDR2 SYDVKM. In regard to this clone: The same CDR3 also results from other DNA sequences found in this sample.

The rearrangement links TRBV28 to TRBJ1-3; D is unclear. This sequence originates from a woman older than 75 with active or convalescent COVID-19. The source material was peripheral blood. The CDR3 DNA reads TGTGCCAGCACCACACAGGGAAACACCATATATTTT. Translated: CASTTQGNTIYF.